This T cell receptor (beta chain) was observed in a study of preoperative IRX-2 immunotherapy in early breast cancer. The treatment was: preoperative locoregional IRX-2 cytokine immunotherapy. Preoperative locoregional IRX-2 cytokine immunotherapy was tested in the phase Ib source study. V lost 4 bases and J 0 bases, leaving 11 bases between the germline ends. The CDR3 is 14 residues long. Germline assignment: CDR1 SGHNT and CDR2 YYREEE (reference sequence). The data were produced by immunoSEQ multiplex PCR, yet TCRdb's version contains in-frame clones alone and is incomplete. Among around 39,000 clones listed, 85% to 95% were seen once.

This TCR came from a human donor with breast cancer. Specimen: tumor tissue, collected after IRX-2 immunotherapy. V usage is TRBV5-4 and J usage is TRBJ2-7; a possible D gene is TRBD2 (6 bases). The CDR3 DNA sequence: TGTGCCAGCAGCACCGGGACTTCCTCCTACGAGCAGTACTTC. This translates into CASSTGTSSYEQYF.